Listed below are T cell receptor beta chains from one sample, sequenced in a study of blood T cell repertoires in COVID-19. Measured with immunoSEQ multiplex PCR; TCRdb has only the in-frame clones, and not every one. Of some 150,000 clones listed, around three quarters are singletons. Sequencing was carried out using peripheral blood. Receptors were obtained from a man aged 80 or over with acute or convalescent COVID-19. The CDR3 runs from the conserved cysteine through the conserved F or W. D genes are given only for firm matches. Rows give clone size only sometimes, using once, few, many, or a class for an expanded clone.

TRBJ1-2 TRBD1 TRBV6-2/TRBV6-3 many CASSRTGGQRAGYGYTF TGTGCCAGCAGCAGGACAGGGGGACAACGAGCGGGCTATGGCTACACCTTC
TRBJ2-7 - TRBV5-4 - CASSLGGYSYEQYF TGTGCCAGCAGCCTGGGCGGGTACTCCTACGAGCAGTACTTC
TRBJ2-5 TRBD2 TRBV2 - CASRRGGVQETQYF TGTGCCAGCAGGAGGGGAGGGGTTCAAGAGACCCAGTACTTC
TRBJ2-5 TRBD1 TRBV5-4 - CASSRQGAVETQYF TGTGCCAGCAGCCGACAGGGGGCAGTAGAGACCCAGTACTTC
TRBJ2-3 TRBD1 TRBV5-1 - CASSSNRGQVDTQYF TGCGCCAGCAGCTCCAACAGGGGCCAAGTGGATACGCAGTATTTT
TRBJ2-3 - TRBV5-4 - CASRDSDLTDTQYF TGTGCCAGCAGAGACTCCGATCTCACAGATACGCAGTATTTT
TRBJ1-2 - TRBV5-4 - CASSLRRLDYGYTF TGTGCCAGCAGCTTGCGACGACTTGACTATGGCTACACCTTC
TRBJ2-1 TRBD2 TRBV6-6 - CASSNIAGGVREQFF TGTGCCAGCTCCAACATAGCGGGGGGGGTCCGGGAGCAGTTCTTC
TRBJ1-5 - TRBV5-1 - CASSHDGSNQPQHF TGCGCCAGCAGCCACGATGGCTCCAATCAGCCCCAGCATTTT
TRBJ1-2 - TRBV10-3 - CAISEWGEGGNGYTF TGTGCCATCAGTGAATGGGGAGAGGGGGGGAATGGCTACACCTTC
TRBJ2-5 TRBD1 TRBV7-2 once CASSLMTGGLGETQYF TGTGCCAGCAGCTTAATGACAGGGGGCTTAGGGGAGACCCAGTACTTC
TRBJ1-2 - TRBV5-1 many CASSLGQTEGYTF TGCGCCAGCAGCTTAGGACAGACGGAAGGCTACACCTTC
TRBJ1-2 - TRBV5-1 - CASSLQATDYGYTF TGCGCCAGCAGCTTGCAGGCAACCGACTATGGCTACACCTTC
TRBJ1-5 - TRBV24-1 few CATSGRGGQPQHF TGTGCCACCAGCGGCAGGGGCGGTCAGCCCCAGCATTTT
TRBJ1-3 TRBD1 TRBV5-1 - CASSLGQAVGNTIYF TGCGCCAGCAGCTTAGGACAGGCCGTCGGAAACACCATATATTTT
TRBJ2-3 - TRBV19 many CASSISASDTQYF TGTGCCAGTAGTATCTCTGCGTCAGATACGCAGTATTTT
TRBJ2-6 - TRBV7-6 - CASSFDEAGANVLTF TGTGCCAGCAGCTTCGACGAGGCTGGGGCCAACGTCCTGACTTTC
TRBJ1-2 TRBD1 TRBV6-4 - CASRMTGGSNYGYTF TGTGCCAGCAGGATGACAGGGGGAAGTAACTATGGCTACACCTTC
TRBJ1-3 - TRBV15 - CATSNRFGNTIYF TGTGCCACCAGCAACAGGTTTGGAAACACCATATATTTT
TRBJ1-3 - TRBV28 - CASIQGGSGNTIYF TGTGCCAGCATCCAAGGGGGCTCTGGAAACACCATATATTTT
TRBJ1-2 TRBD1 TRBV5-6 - CASSPTGVIFRGYTF TGTGCCAGCAGCCCGACAGGGGTTATCTTCCGTGGCTACACCTTC
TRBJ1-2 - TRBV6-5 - CASSYSAGFGDGYTF TGTGCCAGCAGTTACTCGGCAGGGTTTGGGGATGGCTACACCTTC
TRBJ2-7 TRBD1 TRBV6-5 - CASSKTGVGYEQYF TGTGCCAGCAGTAAGACAGGGGTGGGCTACGAGCAGTACTTC
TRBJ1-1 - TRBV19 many CASRTIGGRVTEAFF TGTGCCAGTAGAACAATCGGGGGGCGTGTCACTGAAGCTTTCTTT
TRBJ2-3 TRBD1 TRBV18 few CASSRTGFDTQYF TGTGCCAGCTCAAGGACAGGGTTTGATACGCAGTATTTT
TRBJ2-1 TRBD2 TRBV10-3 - CAIRSSGGAENEQFF TGTGCCATCAGGAGTAGCGGGGGGGCAGAGAATGAGCAGTTCTTC
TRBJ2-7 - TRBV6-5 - CASSYSRFPLSYEQYF TGTGCCAGCAGTTACTCGAGGTTTCCCCTCTCCTACGAGCAGTACTTC
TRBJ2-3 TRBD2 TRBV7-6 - CASSLRPGLAGDSTDTQYF TGTGCCAGCAGCCTGAGACCGGGACTAGCGGGGGACAGCACAGATACGCAGTATTTT
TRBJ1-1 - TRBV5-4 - CASSNYGQGLNEAFF TGTGCCAGCAGCAACTACGGCCAGGGTCTAAATGAAGCTTTCTTT
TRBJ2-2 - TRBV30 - CAWSAAPGTFGELFF TGTGCCTGGAGTGCAGCTCCCGGGACATTCGGGGAGCTGTTTTTT
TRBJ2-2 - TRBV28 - CASSLPPGPGELFF TGTGCCAGCAGTTTACCCCCAGGGCCCGGGGAGCTGTTTTTT
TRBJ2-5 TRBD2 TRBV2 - CASSVTSGQETQYF TGTGCCAGCAGTGTTACTAGCGGTCAAGAGACCCAGTACTTC
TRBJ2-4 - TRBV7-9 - CASSLEGRIQYF TGTGCCAGCAGCTTAGAAGGGAGAATTCAGTACTTC
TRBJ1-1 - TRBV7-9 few CASSLGTAVFNTEAFF TGTGCCAGCAGCTTAGGGACAGCGGTATTTAACACTGAAGCTTTCTTT
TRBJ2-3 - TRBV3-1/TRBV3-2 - CASSQDPPPPRGRGDTQYF TGTGCCAGCAGCCAAGATCCCCCCCCTCCGCGGGGGCGAGGGGATACGCAGTATTTT
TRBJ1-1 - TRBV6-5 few CASSPPYRGNTEAFF TGTGCCAGCAGTCCCCCCTACCGGGGGAACACTGAAGCTTTCTTT
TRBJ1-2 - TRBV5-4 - CASSLSGGYGYTF TGTGCCAGCAGCTTGTCGGGGGGTTATGGCTACACCTTC
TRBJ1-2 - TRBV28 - CASSIGGGDPRGYTF TGTGCCAGCAGCATAGGCGGGGGAGATCCTAGGGGCTACACCTTC
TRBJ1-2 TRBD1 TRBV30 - CAWTLQGSYGYTF TGTGCCTGGACCCTACAGGGGAGCTATGGCTACACCTTC
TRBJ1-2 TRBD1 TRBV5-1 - CASSLEGTANYGYTF TGCGCCAGCAGCTTGGAAGGGACAGCTAACTATGGCTACACCTTC
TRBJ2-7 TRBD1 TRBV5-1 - CASSLTDSRTGGGYEQYF TGCGCCAGCAGCTTGACCGACTCGCGGACAGGTGGGGGTTACGAGCAGTACTTC
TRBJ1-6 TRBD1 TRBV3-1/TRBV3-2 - CASSQARTGNSPLHF TGTGCCAGCAGCCAAGCGAGGACAGGGAATTCACCCCTCCACTTT
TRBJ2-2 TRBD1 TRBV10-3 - CAISVKRDRGSGTGELFF TGTGCCATCAGTGTTAAGCGGGACAGGGGATCGGGGACCGGGGAGCTGTTTTTT